The rows below give T cell receptor beta chains drawn from one sample of a study of blood T cell repertoires in COVID-19. Here immunoSEQ multiplex PCR was the method, and the copy in TCRdb shows in-frame clones only, minus some. The sample gives 100,000 to 150,000 clones, about 86% of which show up once; over 15% is in the top ten. The sample taken for sequencing was peripheral blood. Receptor source: a woman between 50 and 59 years old with acute or convalescent COVID-19. The CDR3 runs from the conserved cysteine through the conserved F or W. D genes are given only for firm matches. Only some rows state a clone size, as once, few, many or a class for expanded clones.

V	J	size	D	DNA	CDR3
TRBV28	TRBJ2-3	.	.	TGTGCCAGCAGTAAGGAGACAGATACGCAGTATTTT	CASSKETDTQYF
TRBV6-5	TRBJ1-6	few	.	TGTGCCAGCAGTTACTCTGTTTATCGACTCAATTCACCCCTCCACTTT	CASSYSVYRLNSPLHF
TRBV19	TRBJ1-5	.	TRBD1	TGTGCCAGTAGTGTACAGGGGTCGGGAGGCAATCAGCCCCAGCATTTT	CASSVQGSGGNQPQHF
TRBV2	TRBJ1-5	.	TRBD1	TGTGCCAGCAGGGGGACAGTTCCTAGCAATCAGCCCCAGCATTTT	CASRGTVPSNQPQHF
TRBV5-1	TRBJ2-7	once	.	TGCGCCAGCAGCCCTACGCAAGTATACGAGCAGTACTTC	CASSPTQVYEQYF
TRBV10-1	TRBJ2-3	.	TRBD1	TGCGCCAGCAGTGGGACCGGGACAGGGTCGTTAGATACGCAGTATTTT	CASSGTGTGSLDTQYF
TRBV7-2	TRBJ2-7	.	.	TGTGCCAGCAGCCAAGCACCTAGTGTAGGCGAGCAGTACTTC	CASSQAPSVGEQYF
TRBV6-6	TRBJ2-3	.	.	TGTGCCAGCAGTTCCAGGGCAAGCACAGATACGCAGTATTTT	CASSSRASTDTQYF
TRBV7-5	TRBJ2-3	.	.	TGTGCCACCCCAATCGGACAGGGACGGTCAGATACGCAGTATTTT	CATPIGQGRSDTQYF
TRBV19	TRBJ2-3	.	.	TGTGCCACGAGTAGCGGACACACAGATACGCAGTATTTT	CATSSGHTDTQYF
TRBV2	TRBJ1-1	.	TRBD1	TGTGCCAGCAGTGATGACAGGGGCAATACTGAAGCTTTCTTT	CASSDDRGNTEAFF
TRBV6-5	TRBJ1-1	.	.	TGTGCCAGCAGGACAAACAGGAACACTGAAGCTTTCTTT	CASRTNRNTEAFF
TRBV5-1	TRBJ1-1	.	.	TGCGCCAGCAGCTTGATGGACAGTAGGAACACTGAAGCTTTCTTT	CASSLMDSRNTEAFF
TRBV10-3	TRBJ1-1	.	.	TGTGCCATCAGACAATTATCCGACAGACAGTCTGAAGCTTTCTTT	CAIRQLSDRQSEAFF
TRBV12-3/TRBV12-4	TRBJ1-5	few	TRBD1	TGTGCCAGCGCAGGGGGCGGCAATCAGCCCCAGCATTTT	CASAGGGNQPQHF
TRBV12-3/TRBV12-4	TRBJ2-1	.	.	TGTGCCAGCTACAGGGCCAACAGTGAGCAGTTCTTC	CASYRANSEQFF
TRBV11-1	TRBJ1-1	few	TRBD1	TGTGCCAGCAGCTTGGACAGGGCCCCAACTGTCACTGAAGCTTTCTTT	CASSLDRAPTVTEAFF
TRBV7-3	TRBJ2-1	.	.	TGTGCCAGCAGGGAGGGGGCCGTCGCCTACAATGAGCAGTTCTTC	CASREGAVAYNEQFF
TRBV19	TRBJ1-1	.	TRBD1	TGTGCCAGTACTTCGAGGACAGGGCTAATGAACACTGAAGCTTTCTTT	CASTSRTGLMNTEAFF
TRBV6-6	TRBJ1-4	once	.	TGTGCCAGCAAAAATCCGGGGGAAAAACTGTTTTTT	CASKNPGEKLFF
TRBV4-2	TRBJ1-2	.	TRBD1	TGTGCCAGCAGCGAATCGACAGGGGTTCTTTATGGCTACACCTTC	CASSESTGVLYGYTF
TRBV10-3	TRBJ1-1	.	.	TGTGCCATCAGTGGAGGGCGAGGAGACACTGAAGCTTTCTTT	CAISGGRGDTEAFF
TRBV12-3/TRBV12-4	TRBJ1-2	once	.	TGTGCCAGCAAGTCGGGGGGCTATGGCTACACCTTC	CASKSGGYGYTF
TRBV5-5	TRBJ1-5	few	.	TGTGCCAGCAGCTTGGGACCTGGAGGAAATCAGCCCCAGCATTTT	CASSLGPGGNQPQHF
TRBV30	TRBJ1-1	few	TRBD1	TGTGCCTGGAGTGTCACGGGGGCAGGGGGCACTGAAGCTTTCTTT	CAWSVTGAGGTEAFF
TRBV7-9	TRBJ2-1	.	.	TGTGCCAGCAGCTTAGCTCCCCTCCTCGACGGGAATGAGCAGTTCTTC	CASSLAPLLDGNEQFF
TRBV6-2/TRBV6-3	TRBJ1-2	.	TRBD1	TGTGCCAGCAGTTCCACTGACAGGGGGTACGGCTACACCTTC	CASSSTDRGYGYTF
TRBV19	TRBJ1-6	.	.	TGTGCCAGTAGCCCCCGACAGGTCAATTCACCCCTCCACTTT	CASSPRQVNSPLHF
TRBV7-9	TRBJ2-1	many	.	TGTGCCAGCAGCGTCACCGGGACAGAAAGTGGGACTCCCGGGTGGGAGCAGTTCTTC	CASSVTGTESGTPGWEQFF
TRBV5-4	TRBJ2-3	few	.	TGTGCCAGCAGCCCACATACAGATACGCAGTATTTT	CASSPHTDTQYF
TRBV6-5	TRBJ1-5	.	.	TGTGCCAGCAGTTCTGGCAGTTCCGGCAATCAGCCCCAGCATTTT	CASSSGSSGNQPQHF
TRBV2	TRBJ1-3	.	.	TGTGCCAGCAGTGCCAGGGACATCTACTCTGGAAACACCATATATTTT	CASSARDIYSGNTIYF
TRBV4-1	TRBJ1-3	.	.	TGCGCCAGCAGCCAAAACGATAACAGAGCTGGAAACACCATATATTTT	CASSQNDNRAGNTIYF
TRBV4-1	TRBJ1-2	.	.	TGCGCCAGCAGCCAGCAGGACAGTGCCAGGATCCGAGCTAACTATGGCTACACCTTC	CASSQQDSARIRANYGYTF
TRBV18	TRBJ1-5	once	.	TGTGCCAGCTCACAGAAGCTGAACAATCAGCCCCAGCATTTT	CASSQKLNNQPQHF
TRBV30	TRBJ1-2	.	TRBD1	TGTGCCCTTCAGGGGGACAGGGATGGCTACACCTTC	CALQGDRDGYTF